Only a few counts were recorded for the clone carrying this TCR beta chain. The germline V gene encodes CDR1 GTSNPN and CDR2 SVGIG (reference sequence). Trimming took off 6 bases at V and 12 bases at J, with 15 bases between the two ends. This CDR3 spans 11 amino acids. This sample was included in a study of blood T cells in healthy people across ages. On the study more broadly: Template-switching capture recovered about one barcoded beta molecule per two T cells.

Then a second PCR, running roughly 7 to 11 cycles, was carried out with a sample-barcoded 5' primer and a J-beta primer mix. MiXCR, applied by TCRdb to the 5' RACE reads, yields one record per CDR3 protein. The profile shows 600,000 or so distinct CDR3 sequences, approximately 30% of them singletons. The specimen sequenced was blood. This TCR was recovered from a woman older than 75 in good health. The chain carries TRBV30 and TRBJ2-1, with D perhaps TRBD1 or TRBD2 (5 bases each). As DNA, the CDR3 is TGTGCCTGTACCGACGGGACCCCGCAGTTCTTC. Its protein is CACTDGTPQFF.